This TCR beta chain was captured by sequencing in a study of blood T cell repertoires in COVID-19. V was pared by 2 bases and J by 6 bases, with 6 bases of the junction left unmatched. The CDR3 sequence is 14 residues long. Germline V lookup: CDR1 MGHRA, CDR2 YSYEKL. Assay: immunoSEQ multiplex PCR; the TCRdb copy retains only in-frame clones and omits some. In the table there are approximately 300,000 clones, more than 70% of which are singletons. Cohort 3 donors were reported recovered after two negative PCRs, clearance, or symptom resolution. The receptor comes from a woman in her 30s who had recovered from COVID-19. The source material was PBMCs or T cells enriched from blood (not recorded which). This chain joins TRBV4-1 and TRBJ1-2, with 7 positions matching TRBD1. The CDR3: CASSQQGVAHGYTF. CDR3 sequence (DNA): TGCGCCAGCAGCCAACAGGGGGTGGCCCATGGCTACACCTTC.